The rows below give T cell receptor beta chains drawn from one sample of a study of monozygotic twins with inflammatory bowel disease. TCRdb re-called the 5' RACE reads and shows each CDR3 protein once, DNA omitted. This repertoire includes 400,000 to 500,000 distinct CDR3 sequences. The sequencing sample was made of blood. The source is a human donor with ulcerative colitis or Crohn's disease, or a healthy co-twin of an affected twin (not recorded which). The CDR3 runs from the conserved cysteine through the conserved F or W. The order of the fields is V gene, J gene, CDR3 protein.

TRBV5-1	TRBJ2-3	CASSSERGTHTQYF
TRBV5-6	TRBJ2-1	CASSRQVGEQFF
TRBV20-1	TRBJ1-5	CSARQTISNQPQHF
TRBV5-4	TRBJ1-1	CASSLVPDRAGTEAFF
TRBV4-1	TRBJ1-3	CASSQINSGNTIYF
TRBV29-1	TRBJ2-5	CSVEVQTETQYF
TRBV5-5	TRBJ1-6	CASSDYREGGSPLHF
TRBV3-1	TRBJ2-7	CASSHGSQGVYEQYF
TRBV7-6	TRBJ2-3	CASSSPQKDTQYF
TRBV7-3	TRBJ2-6	CASRTGLGANVLTF
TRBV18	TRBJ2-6	CASSPQGFGANVLTF
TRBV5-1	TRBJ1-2	CASSPRPGTGINGYTF
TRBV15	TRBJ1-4	CATSRDRGVPEKLFF
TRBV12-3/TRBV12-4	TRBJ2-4	CASRIGPHFEPAKNIQYF
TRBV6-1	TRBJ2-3	CASTEIQALTDTQYF
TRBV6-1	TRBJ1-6	CASSRQGARYNSPLHF
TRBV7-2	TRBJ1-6	CASSRQGYNSPLHF
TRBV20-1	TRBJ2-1	CSAFLPGLAVEGNEQFF
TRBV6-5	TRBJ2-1	CASSYYTTAPGEQFF
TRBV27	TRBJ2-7	CASMTAKFYEQYF
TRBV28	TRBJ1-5	CASRMIQGADQPQHF
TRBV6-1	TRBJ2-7	CASSEGYEQYF
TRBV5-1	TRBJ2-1	CASSLWGPYNEQFF
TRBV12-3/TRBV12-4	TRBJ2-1	CASSLGGVLRNEQFF
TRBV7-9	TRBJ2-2	CASSYRGRNTGELFF
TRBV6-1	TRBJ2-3	CASSKYAQTSGVGDTQYF
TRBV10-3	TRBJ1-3	CAIRGGIGNTIYF
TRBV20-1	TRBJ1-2	CSARVGETYGYTF
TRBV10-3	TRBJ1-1	CAISDGGLPNTEAFF
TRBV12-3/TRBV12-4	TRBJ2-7	CASSLKGLAGVHEQYF
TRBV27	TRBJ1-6	CASSFSTGELHF
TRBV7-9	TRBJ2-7	CASSPSPGLAGLHEQYF
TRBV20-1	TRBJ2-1	CSASPLADEQFF
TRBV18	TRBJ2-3	CASSPRLAGVDTQYF
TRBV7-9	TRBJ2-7	CASSLGGGTVLYEQYF
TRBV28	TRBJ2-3	CASVGVSTDTQYF
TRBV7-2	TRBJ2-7	CASSLDRSANEQYF
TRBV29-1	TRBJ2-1	CSASRYNEQFF
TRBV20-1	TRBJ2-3	CSAQRGTDTQYF
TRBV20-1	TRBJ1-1	CSALTGGVGEAFF
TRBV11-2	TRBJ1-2	CASSPHGAGKGGNYGYTF
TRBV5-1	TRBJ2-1	CASEGPGTAPGEQFF
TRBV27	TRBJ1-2	CASSFIVGGTGTDGYTF
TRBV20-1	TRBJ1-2	CSARVRRGAGYTF
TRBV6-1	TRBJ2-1	CAIPLGALNNEQFF
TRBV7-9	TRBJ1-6	CASSVGQRDSPLHF
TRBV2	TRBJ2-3	CASRSSGRRQADTQYF
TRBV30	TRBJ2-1	CAWSISLASYNEQFF
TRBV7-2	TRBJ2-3	CASSLGLAGDTQYF